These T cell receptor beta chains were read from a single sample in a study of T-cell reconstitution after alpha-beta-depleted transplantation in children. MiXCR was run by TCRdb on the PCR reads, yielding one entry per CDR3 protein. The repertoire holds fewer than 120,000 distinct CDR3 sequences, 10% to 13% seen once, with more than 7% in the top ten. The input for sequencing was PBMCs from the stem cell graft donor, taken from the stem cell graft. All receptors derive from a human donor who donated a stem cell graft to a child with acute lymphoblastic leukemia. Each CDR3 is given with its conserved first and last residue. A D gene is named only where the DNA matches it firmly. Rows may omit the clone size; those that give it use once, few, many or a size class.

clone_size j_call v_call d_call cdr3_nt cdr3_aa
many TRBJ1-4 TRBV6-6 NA TGTGCCACCCAGCGGGCGGAACAAAAACTGTTTTTT CATQRAEQKLFF
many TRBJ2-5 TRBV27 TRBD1 TGTGCCAGCAGACCGGACAGGAGCACTCAAGAGACCCAGTACTTC CASRPDRSTQETQYF
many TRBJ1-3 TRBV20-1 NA TGCAGTGCTAGAGACCTAATACGAGGAAACACCATATATTTT CSARDLIRGNTIYF
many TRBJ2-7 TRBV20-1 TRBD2 TGCAGTGCTAGAGTTGAGACTAGCGGGAGGTCCTATGTTCGGGAGCAGTACTTC CSARVETSGRSYVREQYF
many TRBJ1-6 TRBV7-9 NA TGTGCCAGCAGCTTACAGGATTCACCCCTCCACTTT CASSLQDSPLHF
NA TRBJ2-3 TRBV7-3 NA TGTGCCAGCAGCTTTATGGACGGCACAGATACGCAGTATTTT CASSFMDGTDTQYF
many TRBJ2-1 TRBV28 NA TGTGCCAGCAGTTTATCCGGGTTAGAGCAGTTCTTC CASSLSGLEQFF
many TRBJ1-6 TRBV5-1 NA TGCGCCAGGAGCGACCCAACGCCCCTCCACTTT CARSDPTPLHF
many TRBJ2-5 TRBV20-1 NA TGCAGTGCCGAGGTCCTCCAAGAGACCCAGTACTTC CSAEVLQETQYF
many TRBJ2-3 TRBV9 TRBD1 TGTGCCAGCACCCTAAGCCCCGACAGGGTTCCGACAGATACGCAGTATTTT CASTLSPDRVPTDTQYF
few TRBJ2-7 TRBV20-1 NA TGCAGTGCTAGAGGGAGACACTACTACGAGCAGTACTTC CSARGRHYYEQYF
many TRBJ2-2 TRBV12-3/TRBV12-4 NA TGTGCCAGCCCCGAGGGGGGAAGCACCGGGGAGCTGTTTTTT CASPEGGSTGELFF
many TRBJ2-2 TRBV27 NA TGTGCCAGCAGTTCCTTGGACGGCACCGGGGAGCTGTTTTTT CASSSLDGTGELFF
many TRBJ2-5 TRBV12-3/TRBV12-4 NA TGTGCCAGCAGTACCACGTGGAAGCAGGAGACCCAGTACTTC CASSTTWKQETQYF
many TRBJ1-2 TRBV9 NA TGTGCCAGCAGCGTAGCTGGGGAGGGTTACTATGGCTACACCTTC CASSVAGEGYYGYTF
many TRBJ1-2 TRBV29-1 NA TGCAGCGTTGAAATGTTCGGGGTGAGGGGCTACACCTTC CSVEMFGVRGYTF
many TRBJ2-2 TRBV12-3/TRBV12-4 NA TGTGCCAGCAATACTGCAAACACCGGGGAGCTGTTTTTT CASNTANTGELFF
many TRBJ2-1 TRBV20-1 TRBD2 TGCAGTGCTGGTGCGAGGAGCGGGGGGGCTGATGAGCAGTTCTTC CSAGARSGGADEQFF
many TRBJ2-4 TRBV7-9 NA TGTGCCAGCAGCTTAAGGGGGGCAAGAATTGACATTCAGTACTTC CASSLRGARIDIQYF
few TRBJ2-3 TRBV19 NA TGTGCCAGTAGTCTTACGCCGGGACTTCTCACAGATACGCAGTATTTT CASSLTPGLLTDTQYF
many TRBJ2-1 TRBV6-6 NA TGTGCCAGCAGTTCGCCAGCCTACAATGAGCAGTTCTTC CASSSPAYNEQFF
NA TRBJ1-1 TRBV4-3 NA TGCGCCAGCAGCCGCCGGCTCGGCGTCGGGGGCTGGGGCACTGAAGCTTTCTTT CASSRRLGVGGWGTEAFF
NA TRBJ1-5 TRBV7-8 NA TGTGCCAGCAGTCCCTCGGGGGGATCGACTAGCAATCAGCCCCAGCATTTT CASSPSGGSTSNQPQHF
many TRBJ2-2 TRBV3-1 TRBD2 TGTGCCAGCAGCCAAGCTACCCGACTAGCGGGAGGGAACACCGGGGAGCTGTTTTTT CASSQATRLAGGNTGELFF
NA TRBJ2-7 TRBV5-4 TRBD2 TGTGCCAGCAGCTCGAATTTGGGACTAGCGGCTTACGAGCAGTACTTC CASSSNLGLAAYEQYF
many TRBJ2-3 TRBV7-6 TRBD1 TGTGCCAGCAGCTGGCTATCCGGGACAGTTCATGGAGATACGCAGTATTTT CASSWLSGTVHGDTQYF
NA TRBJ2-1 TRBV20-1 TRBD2 TGCAGTGCTAGAGAAGGGGCGGTAGCGGGGGGCCATGAGCAGTTCTTC CSAREGAVAGGHEQFF
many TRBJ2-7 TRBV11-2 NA TGTGCCAGCAGCTTAGAGGGCTGGCGGGACTTAACCTACGAGCAGTACTTC CASSLEGWRDLTYEQYF
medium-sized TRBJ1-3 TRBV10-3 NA TGTGCCATCGCCGGGGAGGCTGGAAACACCATATATTTT CAIAGEAGNTIYF
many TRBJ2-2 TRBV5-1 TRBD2 TGCGCCAGCAGCCCCACTAGCGGGAGGTACACCGGGGAGCTGTTTTTT CASSPTSGRYTGELFF
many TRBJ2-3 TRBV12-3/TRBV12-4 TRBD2 TGTGCCAGCAGTTCCGGGACTAGCGGGGGGGCGGTAGATACGCAGTATTTT CASSSGTSGGAVDTQYF
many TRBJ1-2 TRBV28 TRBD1 TGTGCCAGCAATGGACCAGCTTCCGGGACAGGGGACTATGGCTACACCTTC CASNGPASGTGDYGYTF
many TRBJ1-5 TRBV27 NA TGTGCCAGCAGTCTGCGTCTCGAGGACAATCAGCCCCAGCATTTT CASSLRLEDNQPQHF
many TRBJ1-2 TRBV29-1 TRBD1 TGCAGCGTTGAAGGACAGGGGGCAGACTATGGCTACACCTTC CSVEGQGADYGYTF
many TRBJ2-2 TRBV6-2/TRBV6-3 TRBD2 TGTGCCAGCAGTTACCCATACCCCATATCTTTAGGGACGAGCGGGGAAACGAACACCGGGGAGCTGTTTTTT CASSYPYPISLGTSGETNTGELFF
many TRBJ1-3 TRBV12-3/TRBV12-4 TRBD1 TGTGCCAGCAGCCCCGACAGGGTATCGGGAAACACCATATATTTT CASSPDRVSGNTIYF
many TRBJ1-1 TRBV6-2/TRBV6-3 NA TGTGCCAGCAGTTACTTCCCTGGGGGAAGGGACACTGAAGCTTTCTTT CASSYFPGGRDTEAFF